This T cell receptor (beta chain) was documented in a study of blood T cells in healthy people across ages (dated by TCRdb to between 2015 and 2016). Study-wide context: Template switching captured roughly one uniquely barcoded TCR beta cDNA molecule per two T cells in model experiments. Using deep sequencing normalized with unique cDNA molecular identifiers, the study measured how TCR beta repertoire diversity changes with age. The donors were divided into four age groups: young (average approximately 16 years), middle-aged (about 40), aged (about 60) and long-lived (around 87). To avoid experimental bias, donors of different ages were randomly spread across the sequencing lanes. Two additional independent replicas of 1 million unique cDNA reads from the same blood draw were analyzed for two donors (one aged 18 to 30 and one aged 80 or older). Overall results and qualifications from the work: Donor CMV infection status was unknown, potentially confounding age-related changes in expanded clonotypes. The percentage of naive T cells measured by flow cytometry correlated strongly with observed TCR beta diversity. Because profiling used bulk unsorted PBMCs, naive and antigen-experienced compartments could not be compared conclusively. Estimates of total diversity based on one million sequenced T cells were considered lower bounds and underestimates. As age increased, observed TCR beta diversity per million T cells dropped in a roughly linear way, and a significant reduction was already evident by age 40. Compared with the aged group, more naive CD4+ T cells, fewer expanded clones and increased TCR diversity were shown by the long-lived group, suggesting age selection.

The donors were around 39 Caucasian individuals from Russia, aged 6 to 90 years, who were systemically healthy. Roughly 9 milliliters of peripheral blood were drawn from each donor into EDTA-treated Vacutainer tubes. Ficoll-Paque density-gradient centrifugation was used to isolate PBMCs, with at least 7 million per sample. Trizol reagent was used to extract total RNA from the PBMCs, yielding at least 5 micrograms per sample. For every donor, flow cytometry on a PBMC aliquot measured the percentage of naive CD45RAhigh/CD27high T cells. Receptors were amplified or captured by 5' RACE. The run used an Illumina HiSeq 2500. A second 7 to 11 cycle PCR used a sample-barcoded 5' primer and a J-beta primer mix. Each TCR beta cDNA molecule received a unique molecular identifier from a template-switch 5' adaptor carrying 12 random nucleotides. Each sample yielded at least 3 million CDR3-containing paired-end reads. The Mint cDNA synthesis kit, primed by a TRBC-specific oligonucleotide, was used to synthesize first-strand cDNA from all RNA. All cDNA was treated with uracil-DNA glycosylase and then went through a first 18-cycle PCR with the universal primers M1SS and BC2_uni_R. Per the source publication's procedure: Normalization of each sample was performed by random selection of 1 million high-quality reads, each carrying a distinct molecular identifier. Instead of being binned into consensus sequences, reads with shared molecular identifiers were discarded. MiTCR, set to a Q25 quality threshold and the strictest error-elimination algorithm, was used for CDR3 identification, clonotype clustering and error correction. Lower-bound total TCR beta diversity was estimated with a nonparametric unseen species model using Euler transformation. The raw public data were reprocessed by TCRdb itself: fastp quality trimming at Q25, MiXCR clonotype calling, in-frame beta chains only. Every distinct CDR3 protein forms one entry, paired with its most common genes and DNA. V and J calls and clone size were set by TCRdb, not the authors. The sample has about 1 million distinct CDR3 sequences on record, more than 40% of them singletons. Clones ranked in the top ten supply under 20% of the sample.

CDR1 and CDR2, per the germline V gene, are LGHNA and YNFKEQ. V is cut back by 0 bases and J by 2 bases, with 0 bases in the junction unmatched. Including cysteine and phenylalanine, the CDR3 has 16 amino acids. Of all the DNA, just the CDR3 is kept, 48 bases in frame from base 1. This clonotype has ten or more counts. Its specific antigen is unknown. Base quality data are lacking; no much larger clone is found one base away. This sequence was found in a woman aged 55-69 years in good health. Source material: blood. Recombination connected TRBV4-2 to TRBJ2-1, with TRBD2 matching 11 junction bases. The CDR3 has the sequence CASSQELAGAYNEQFF. The nucleotides are TGTGCCAGCAGCCAAGAACTAGCGGGAGCCTACAATGAGCAGTTCTTC.